Shown below are 20 T cell receptor beta chains from a single sample sequenced in a study of low-dose radiotherapy and immunotherapy resistance in tumors. With TRAV- and TRBV-specific primers, first-strand cDNA was made, covering the alpha and beta chains. The TCRs were subjected to amplification over approximately 18 PCR cycles employing a constant-region primer in conjunction with a V-primer adapter. TCRdb ran MiXCR on the reads and lists one entry per CDR3 protein. This sample has 30,000 to 45,000 distinct CDR3 sequences; less than 25% occur once, and the top ten carry about 9.2%. Time point in this sample: after trial treatment. Described treatment: LDRT plus nivolumab, ipilimumab, low-dose cyclophosphamide and aspirin (RACIN trial). The input for sequencing was PBMCs, taken after low-dose radiotherapy plus immunotherapy. The receptor source for this set is a female donor with ovarian cancer.

The gene calls are TRBV28 and TRBJ2-5, with TRBD2 as a possible D gene (5 bases). The germline V and J ends were trimmed by 4 bases and 4 bases, with 13 bases remaining between them. This CDR3 spans 14 amino acids. Germline CDR1 reads MDHEN; CDR2 reads SYDVKM. The CDR3 loop reads CASSYPYAGETQYF. The CDR3 bases are TGTGCCAGCAGTTATCCCTATGCGGGAGAGACCCAGTACTTC.

As concerns this clonotype: It differs at one base from a far larger clone, so likely a read error. The genes are TRBV13 and TRBJ2-6; the D gene could be TRBD1 or TRBD2 (5 bases each). The germline V gene encodes CDR1 PRHDT and CDR2 FYEKMQ (reference sequence). The V gene lost 5 bases and the J gene lost 1 base, with 21 bases spanning the gap. This CDR3 has 19 amino acids. CDR3 loop: CASSKGPGTVVSGANVLTF. The CDR3 nucleotides are TGTGCCAGCAGCAAAGGGCCCGGGACGGTAGTTTCTGGGGCCAACGTCCTGACTTTC.

The DNA for the CDR3 is TGTGCCAGCAGTGCACTTGGGCTGTCGGCTAGCGGGAGCTACGAGCAGTACTTC. Its translation is CASSALGLSASGSYEQYF. This chain links TRBV27 with TRBJ2-7; 10 bases match TRBD2. V was pared by 5 bases and J by 3 bases, with 16 bases of the junction left unmatched. CDR3 length: 18 residues. Germline-derived CDR1 and CDR2 are MNHEY and SMNVEV (reference sequence).

This clonotype was seen repeatedly, ten times or more. The J gene is TRBJ2-1, the V gene TRBV7-3; TRBD2 aligns across 12 bases. CDR1 SGHTA and CDR2 FQGTGA come from the germline V gene. This CDR3 contains 15 residues. J lost 8 bases, V lost 5 bases, and 7 bases had no gene match. This CDR3 reads CASSRGLAGEHEQFF. In DNA, the CDR3 is TGTGCCAGCAGCCGGGGACTAGCGGGCGAGCATGAGCAGTTCTTC.

This clonotype showed up many times. The chain recombines TRBV7-3 with TRBJ2-1; 11 bases map to TRBD2. The trim removed 4 bases at V and 6 bases at J, leaving 11 bases unmatched. Germline V gene sequence: CDR1 SGHTA, CDR2 FQGTGA. The CDR3 extends over 17 amino acids. Here the CDR3 DNA reads TGTGCCAGCAGCTCCCTATCACTAGCGGGGGAGGGCAATGAGCAGTTCTTC. As protein: CASSSLSLAGEGNEQFF.

This clonotype showed up many times. This sequence joins TRBV19 and TRBJ2-5; D is unresolved. CDR1 is LNHDA and CDR2 is SQIVND in the germline V gene (reference sequence). The V and J ends lost 5 bases and 3 bases respectively, with 16 bases between them. The CDR3 has 15 amino acids. The DNA of the CDR3 is TGTGCCAGTAGTCGTTGGCCCCCCATGAAAGAGACCCAGTACTTC. It specifies CASSRWPPMKETQYF.

This clonotype is medium-sized in the sample. This sequence joins TRBV28 and TRBJ2-7, with TRBD2 matching 7 bases. V shed 6 bases, J shed 2 bases, and the junction held 10 bases outside the gene matches. Germline lookup yields CDR1 MDHEN and CDR2 SYDVKM. The CDR3 runs 15 residues. DNA of the CDR3: TGTGCCAGCAGCCTCGGGGGGACCCCCCCCTACGAGCAGTACTTC. This encodes CASSLGGTPPYEQYF.

The chain has TRBV5-1 and TRBJ2-7; D is perhaps TRBD2 (5 bases). Germline assignment: CDR1 SGHRS and CDR2 YFSETQ. With 0 bases removed from V and 5 bases from J, the gap between germline ends came to 15 bases. CDR3 length: 15 residues. The CDR3 sequence is CASSLAVGDHNEQYF. CDR3 DNA: TGCGCCAGCAGCTTGGCCGTCGGGGATCACAACGAGCAGTACTTC. Filled out from reference TRBV5-1 and TRBJ2-7, the complete variable domain reads KAGVTQTPRYLIKTRGQQVTLSCSPISGHRSVSWYQQTPGQGLQFLFEYFSETQRNKGNFPGRFSGRQFSNSRSEMNVSTLELGDSALYLCASSLAVGDHNEQYFGPGTRLTVT.

In its sample, this clonotype was seen many times. The J gene is TRBJ2-1, the V gene TRBV7-2; D remains ambiguous. Germline CDR1 and CDR2: SGHTA and FQGNSA. This CDR3 has 15 residues. Trimming stripped 2 bases from V and 1 base from J, with 9 bases between. The CDR3 bases are TGTGCCAGCAGCTTATTGGGCAGTTCCTACAATGAGCAGTTCTTC. It translates to CASSLLGSSYNEQFF.

To note about this clonotype: With a far larger clone one base away, a read error is the likely cause. The chain carries TRBV24-1 and TRBJ2-7; D is undetermined. Between the trimmed V and J ends, which lost 4 bases and 7 bases, there was a span of 7 bases. Germline V lookup: CDR1 KGHDR, CDR2 SFDVKD. CDR3 length: 11 residues. The CDR3 loop is CATSEYNEQYF. In nucleotides, the CDR3 is TGTGCCACCAGTGAATACAATGAGCAGTACTTC.

In its sample, this clonotype was seen many times. The chain couples TRBV14 to TRBJ2-5; no firm D call. The CDR3 totals 15 residues. The V gene's germline CDR1 is SGHDN and CDR2 FVKESK. V lost 0 bases and J lost 5, with 13 bases in between. CDR3 sequence (DNA): TGTGCCAGCAGCCAAGATCGGCTGCTTGTCGAGACCCAGTACTTC. This sequence encodes CASSQDRLLVETQYF.

Notes on this clonotype: A much bigger clone sits one base away, suggesting this may be a read error. The J gene is TRBJ1-6, the V gene TRBV2; 7 bases are shared with TRBD1. V trimming: 8 bases; J trimming: 7 bases; junction bases outside the gene matches: 11. Per the germline V gene, CDR1 is SNHLY and CDR2 is FYNNEI. The CDR3 has 15 amino acids. CDR3 loop: CASGGRQGDNSPLHF. The CDR3 bases are TGTGCCAGCGGTGGGCGGCAGGGGGACAATTCACCCCTCCACTTT.

CDR3 region: CAVRSGQETQYF. CDR3 coding DNA: TGTGCCGTAAGGAGCGGGCAAGAGACCCAGTACTTC. V usage is TRBV6-6 and J usage is TRBJ2-5; D is perhaps TRBD2 (6 bases). Germline-derived CDR1 and CDR2 are MNHNY and SVGAGI (reference sequence). The V end lost 11 bases, the J end lost 2 bases, and 12 bases lay between the germline ends. The CDR3 spans 12 residues.

This clonotype was seen ten or more times. This CDR3 is CASGTGSSYEQYF. The CDR3 coding sequence is TGTGCCAGCGGGACAGGTTCGTCCTACGAGCAGTACTTC. The rearrangement uses TRBV6-1 and TRBJ2-7; the match to TRBD1 covers 8 bases. The germline CDR1 and CDR2 sequences are MNHNS and SASEGT. CDR3 length equals 13 residues. V was pared by 8 bases and J by 1 base, with 4 bases of the junction left unmatched.

Remarks on this clonotype: Germline is not matched at one junction end, which may reflect a read error. V is TRBV5-3 and J is TRBJ2-3; possibly TRBD1 or TRBD2 for D (6 bases each). TRBV5-3 is noted as an ORF with a role that remains uncertain. CDR3 size: 20 residues. The CDR3 here is CASSLGADLGGRASTDTQYF. The CDR3 nucleotides read TGTGCCAGCAGCTTGGGGGCGGACCTGGGGGGCCGGGCCTCGACAGATACGCAGTATTTT.

In regard to this clonotype: A far larger clone is one base from this, pointing to a likely read error. This chain connects TRBV5-1 to TRBJ2-1; the D gene is possibly TRBD1 (6 bases). This CDR3 has 16 residues. CDR1 and CDR2 (germline): SGHRS, YFSETQ. The CDR3 bases are TGTGCCAGCAGCTTTCTGGGACACGAAGCCTACAATCAGCAGTTCTTC. Translated: CASSFLGHEAYNQQFF.

V gene TRBV29-1 combines with J gene TRBJ1-1; D gene ambiguous. The CDR3 consists of 13 residues. Germline V gene lookup returns CDR1 SQVTM and CDR2 ANQGSEA. Deletions cut 4 bases from V and 1 base from J, with 10 bases between. CDR3 protein: CSVVSPGNTEAFF. The CDR3, as DNA: TGCAGCGTTGTTAGTCCGGGGAACACTGAAGCTTTCTTT.

This clonotype occurred many times. The V gene is TRBV2, the J gene TRBJ2-7; TRBD1 is a possible D gene (6 bases). The CDR3 runs 15 residues. The germline V and J ends were trimmed by 0 bases and 5 bases, with 14 bases remaining between them. Germline lookup yields CDR1 SNHLY and CDR2 FYNNEI. The CDR3 sequence: CASSEARGQTHEQYF. The CDR3 nucleotides are TGTGCCAGCAGTGAAGCACGGGGACAAACCCACGAGCAGTACTTC.

This clonotype was seen at least ten times. The gene calls are TRBV6-5 and TRBJ2-3; 13 nucleotides match TRBD2. The germline V gene has CDR1 MNHEY and CDR2 SVGAGI. V shed 4 bases and J 5 bases; nucleotides not matched to a gene: 6. The CDR3 has 16 residues. The chain's CDR3 is CASSFRLAGGKDTQYF. CDR3 bases: TGTGCCAGCAGTTTCCGACTAGCGGGGGGAAAAGATACGCAGTATTTT.

In its sample, this clonotype was seen many times. The chain carries TRBV5-1 and TRBJ1-1; 10 nucleotides line up with TRBD1. The CDR3 is made up of 16 amino acids. Germline trimming cut 0 bases from V and 0 bases from J; bases unmatched to any gene: 2. CDR1 and CDR2 from the germline V gene are SGHRS and YFSETQ. CDR3 residues: CASSLGTGGLNTEAFF. The CDR3 DNA reads TGCGCCAGCAGCTTGGGGACAGGGGGGCTGAACACTGAAGCTTTCTTT. The variable domain in full, with the rest retrieved from reference TRBV5-1 and TRBJ1-1, is KAGVTQTPRYLIKTRGQQVTLSCSPISGHRSVSWYQQTPGQGLQFLFEYFSETQRNKGNFPGRFSGRQFSNSRSEMNVSTLELGDSALYLCASSLGTGGLNTEAFFGQGTRLTVV.